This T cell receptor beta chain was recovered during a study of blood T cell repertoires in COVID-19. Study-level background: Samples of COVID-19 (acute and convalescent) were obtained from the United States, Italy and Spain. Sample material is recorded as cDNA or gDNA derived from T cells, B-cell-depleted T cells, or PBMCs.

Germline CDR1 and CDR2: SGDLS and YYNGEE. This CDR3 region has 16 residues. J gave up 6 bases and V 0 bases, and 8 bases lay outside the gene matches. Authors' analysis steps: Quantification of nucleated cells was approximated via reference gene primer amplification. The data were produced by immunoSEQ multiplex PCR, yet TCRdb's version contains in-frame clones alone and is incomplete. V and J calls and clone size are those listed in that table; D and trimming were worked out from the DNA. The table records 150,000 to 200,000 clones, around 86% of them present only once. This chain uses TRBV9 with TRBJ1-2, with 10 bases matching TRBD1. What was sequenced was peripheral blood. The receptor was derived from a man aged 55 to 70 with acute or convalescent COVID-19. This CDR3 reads CASSVDPRTGGDGYTF. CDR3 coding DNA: TGTGCCAGCAGCGTAGACCCTCGGACAGGGGGGGATGGCTACACCTTC.